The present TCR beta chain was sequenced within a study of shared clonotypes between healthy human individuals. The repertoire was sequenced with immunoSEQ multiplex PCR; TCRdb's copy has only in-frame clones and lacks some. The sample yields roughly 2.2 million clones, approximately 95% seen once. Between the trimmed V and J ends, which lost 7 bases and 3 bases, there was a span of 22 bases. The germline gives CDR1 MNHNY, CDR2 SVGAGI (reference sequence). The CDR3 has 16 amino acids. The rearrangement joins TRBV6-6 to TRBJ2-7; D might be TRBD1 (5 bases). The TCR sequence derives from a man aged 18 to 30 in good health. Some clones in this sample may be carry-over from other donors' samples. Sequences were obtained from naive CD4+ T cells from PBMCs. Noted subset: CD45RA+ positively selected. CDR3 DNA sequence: TGTGCCAGCAATCCCAACCCCTCCGCAGGGCACTACGAGCAGTACTTC. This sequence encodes CASNPNPSAGHYEQYF.